Below, one TCR beta chain is given with its context. Germline CDR1 reads SGHTA; CDR2 reads FQGNSA. Trimming took 4 bases from V and 6 from J, leaving 13 bases between them. CDR3 length equals 15 residues. This sample was taken from a study of blood T cell repertoires in COVID-19. Authors' analysis steps: Amplified reference gene primers provided the basis for estimating nucleated cell counts. The method was immunoSEQ multiplex PCR; TCRdb's version includes in-frame clones alone and lacks a portion of them. V, J and clone size are those of that table, while D and trimming were read from the DNA. The table lists 200,000 to 300,000 clones, around nine tenths of them singletons, with around 1.7% in the top ten.

The clonotype originates from a woman aged 55-70 years who had recovered from COVID-19. V and J are TRBV7-2 and TRBJ1-6, with TRBD1 as a possible D gene (6 bases). Sequenced material: peripheral blood. The CDR3 sequence is CASSSLQGFNSPLHF. For the CDR3, the DNA is TGTGCCAGCAGCTCCCTACAGGGATTTAATTCACCCCTCCACTTT.